This TCR beta chain was identified in a study of T cell changes during pregnancy in multiple sclerosis. Sequencing used immunoSEQ multiplex PCR; TCRdb keeps in-frame clones, though not all of them. The sample yields approximately 66,000 clones, 90% to 95% seen once. This CDR3 spans 14 amino acids. CDR1 and CDR2 (germline): LNHDA, SQIVND (reference sequence). V shed 6 bases and J shed 5 bases, with 17 bases lying between them. This specimen consisted of CD8+ T cells from peripheral blood mononuclear cells, obtained before pregnancy. This clonotype was sampled from a female donor with multiple sclerosis, enrolled in a pregnancy study. This rearrangement joins TRBV19 to TRBJ2-7; D perhaps matches TRBD2 (5 bases). CDR3: CASSLIRGSDEQYF. The CDR3 DNA sequence: TGTGCCAGTAGCCTTATTAGAGGGAGCGACGAGCAGTACTTC.